The 19 T cell receptor beta chains presented below share a single source sample, sequenced in a study of CD8+CD57+ T cells in acquired aplastic anemia (dated 2018 in TCRdb). Data came from an Illumina HiSeq 2000. Genomic DNA served as template for TCR beta VDJ combination and CDR3 sequence profiling. TCRdb reprocessed the public reads (quality trimming at Q25 with fastp, clone calling with MiXCR) and kept in-frame beta chains. Entries that share a CDR3 protein sequence are merged under the most common genes and DNA. For this sample there are fewer than 250,000 distinct CDR3 sequences; around half appear just once. The ten largest clonotypes hold less than 9% of the sample. The patients picked for sequencing were ones in whom flow cytometry had shown an expansion of CD8+CD57+ cells. Sequencing was performed on sorted CD4+, CD8+, or CD8+CD57+ T cells (not recorded which) from PBMCs. These receptor sequences come from a human donor with aplastic anemia.

The chain employs TRBV10-3 and TRBJ1-2, with D unresolved. The CDR3 length is 14 residues. Per germline, CDR1 ENHRY and CDR2 SYGVKD. V was cut by 2 bases and J by 5 bases, with 12 bases left in between. Here the CDR3 DNA reads TGTGCCATCAGTGAGAATCCGGGTAATTATGGCTACACCTTC. This translates into CAISENPGNYGYTF.

This clonotype was detected a few times. J is TRBJ1-2 and V is TRBV6-1; D unclear. Per germline, CDR1 MNHNS and CDR2 SASEGT. The CDR3 length is 15 residues. V shed 11 bases and J shed 1 base, with 20 bases lying between them. CDR3: CAALFGQVINYGYTF. CDR3 nucleotides: TGTGCCGCGCTGTTTGGGCAGGTCATTAACTATGGCTACACCTTC.

On this clonotype itself: A much larger clone differs by one base, so this may be a read error. V and J are TRBV30 and TRBJ2-7; possible D gene TRBD1, 6 bases. Germline V gives CDR1 GTSNPN, CDR2 SVGIG (reference sequence). Trimming stripped 5 bases from V and 5 bases from J, with 16 bases between. This CDR3 has 13 amino acids. The CDR3 loop is CAWGSGTLDEQYF. CDR3 nucleotides: TGTGCCTGGGGTTCCGGGACACTGGACGAGCAGTACTTC.

Ten or more counts support this clonotype. This chain joins TRBV5-6 and TRBJ2-2, with a weak D call TRBD1 (6 bases). The CDR3 consists of 15 residues. V lost 4 bases to trimming and J lost 3 bases, with 13 bases between them. From germline, CDR1 is SGHDT and CDR2 YYEEEE. This chain's CDR3 is CASSQTGHYTGELFF. DNA of the CDR3: TGTGCCAGCAGCCAAACGGGACATTACACCGGGGAGCTGTTTTTT.

V and J are TRBV7-2 and TRBJ2-3, with TRBD1 matching over 9 bases. Unmatched junction bases numbered 13, after V lost 6 bases and J lost 3 bases. Germline CDR1 and CDR2: SGHTA and FQGNSA. The CDR3 consists of 17 residues. Here the CDR3 DNA reads TGTGCCAGCAGTTCCCCGGACAGGGGATGGAGGACAGATACGCAGTATTTT. It is translated as CASSSPDRGWRTDTQYF. Together with reference TRBV7-2 and TRBJ2-3, the CDR3 gives the full variable domain: GAGVSQSPSNKVTEKGKDVELRCDPISGHTALYWYRQSLGQGLEFLIYFQGNSAPDKSGLPSDRFSAERTGGSVSTLTIQRTQQEDSAVYLCASSSPDRGWRTDTQYFGPGTRLTVL.

This clonotype was seen repeatedly, ten times or more. The chain joins TRBV5-1 to TRBJ2-7; unclear D gene. CDR1 SGHRS and CDR2 YFSETQ come from the germline V gene. There are 15 residues in the CDR3. With 2 bases removed from V and 0 bases from J, the gap between germline ends came to 12 bases. The CDR3 coding sequence is TGCGCCAGCAGCTTAGTGGACCCAAGCTCCTACGAGCAGTACTTC. Encoded protein: CASSLVDPSSYEQYF.

V and J are TRBV25-1 and TRBJ2-1; D unclear. CDR1 is MGHDK, CDR2 SYGVNS, per germline. The V gene lost 4 bases and the J gene lost 7 bases, with 23 bases spanning the gap. CDR3 length: 17 amino acids. CDR3 sequence: CASSVILSRKGINEQFF. The CDR3 DNA reads TGTGCCAGCAGTGTTATACTTTCTAGAAAGGGAATAAATGAGCAGTTCTTC.

This clonotype was detected a few times. A much more abundant neighbour one base away suggests this may be a read error. The genes are TRBV7-9 and TRBJ1-2, with 9 bases matching TRBD1. The germline gives CDR1 SEHNR, CDR2 FQNEAQ (reference sequence). The V and J ends lost 4 bases and 4 bases, in that order; junction bases with no gene match: 4. The CDR3 contains 14 residues. This CDR3 reads CASSSLGQGYGYTF. In DNA, the CDR3 is TGTGCCAGCAGCTCCTTGGGACAGGGCTATGGCTACACCTTC.

The chain joins TRBV9 to TRBJ2-2, with 7 bases lining up with TRBD2. Trimming at V came to 7 bases and at J to 4 bases, leaving 13 bases not matched to a gene. This CDR3 spans 16 amino acids. Germline V gives CDR1 SGDLS, CDR2 YYNGEE. This CDR3 reads CASGLGSGTGTGELFF. DNA for the CDR3: TGTGCCAGCGGACTAGGTTCGGGGACCGGCACCGGGGAGCTGTTTTTT.

The rearrangement links TRBV30 to TRBJ2-3, with D tentatively TRBD2 (5 bases). The CDR3 covers 12 residues. Trimming cost V 5 bases and J 4 bases, with 10 bases left between them. CDR1 GTSNPN and CDR2 SVGIG come from the germline V gene (reference sequence). The DNA of the CDR3 is TGTGCCTGGGCTCCCGGGGCAGATACGCAGTATTTT. This translates into CAWAPGADTQYF.

This clonotype was picked up many times. CDR3 in DNA: TGCGCCAGCAGCCCTGATTTAAGGGGGCACACCCGAGAAGCTTTCTTT. Protein product: CASSPDLRGHTREAFF. V and J are TRBV5-1 and TRBJ1-1, with 7 bases aligning to TRBD1. Per germline, CDR1 SGHRS and CDR2 YFSETQ. After removal of 4 bases from V and 8 bases from J, the junction contained 17 bases not matched to a gene. The CDR3 runs to 16 residues.

The rearrangement joins TRBV20-1 to TRBJ1-2; 8 nucleotides line up with TRBD1. CDR3 length: 13 residues. CDR1 DFQATT and CDR2 SNEGSKA come from the germline V gene (reference sequence). The junction had 8 bases not matched to a gene; V was cut back by 6 bases and J by 5 bases. The CDR3 sequence: CSATRGRDYGYTF. The DNA of the CDR3 is TGCAGTGCGACCAGGGGGCGCGATTATGGCTACACCTTC.

The chain recombines TRBV20-1 with TRBJ2-1; 11 bases are shared with TRBD2. V trimming: 5 bases; J trimming: 7 bases; junction bases outside the gene matches: 10. Germline loops: CDR1 DFQATT, CDR2 SNEGSKA (reference sequence). This CDR3 spans 15 amino acids. DNA for the CDR3: TGCAGTGCTGTGAGACTAGCGGGGACGGGGAATGAGCAGTTCTTC. Protein: CSAVRLAGTGNEQFF.

This clonotype has a handful of counts. The rearrangement uses TRBV7-8 and TRBJ2-5; 8 bases map to TRBD2. The germline gives CDR1 SGHVS, CDR2 FQNEAQ. There are 15 residues in the CDR3. V lost 5 bases and J lost 5; bases outside the gene matches: 10. The CDR3 spells CASSRGRGAGETQYF. The CDR3 region has the DNA TGTGCCAGCAGCCGAGGGCGGGGGGCAGGGGAGACCCAGTACTTC.

The CDR3 protein is CAWSGTENQPQHF. DNA for the CDR3: TGTGCCTGGAGCGGGACGGAGAACCAGCCCCAGCATTTT. This chain joins TRBV30 and TRBJ1-5; possible D gene TRBD1, 5 bases. The CDR3 extends over 13 amino acids. V was trimmed by 3 bases and J by 7 bases, leaving 13 bases between them. Looked up from germline, CDR1 is GTSNPN and CDR2 is SVGIG (reference sequence).

This clonotype appeared many times. The chain uses TRBV9 and TRBJ2-1; 9 bases are shared with TRBD2. CDR1 is SGDLS and CDR2 is YYNGEE in the germline V gene. The CDR3 has 15 amino acids. The junction had 6 bases not matched to a gene; V was cut back by 0 bases and J by 8 bases. The CDR3 nucleotides are TGTGCCAGCAGCGTAGGGGGGGCTAGCGGGGATGAGCAGTTCTTC. Amino acid sequence: CASSVGGASGDEQFF.

The chain has TRBV4-2 and TRBJ1-1; no clear D gene. V was shortened by 1 base and J by 4 bases, with 10 bases between the two germline ends. The CDR3 consists of 14 residues. Germline V CDR1 and CDR2: LGHNA, YNFKEQ. CDR3 DNA sequence: TGTGCCAGCAGCCAAGCTTCAAGTACCACTGAAGCTTTCTTT. Protein: CASSQASSTTEAFF.

This clonotype was counted ten times or more. The CDR3 here is CASSSTGTVYGYTF. The CDR3 DNA reads as TGTGCCAGCAGCTCGACCGGGACAGTCTATGGCTACACCTTC. The V gene is TRBV7-3, the J gene TRBJ1-2; 7 bases line up with TRBD1. After removal of 4 bases from V and 4 bases from J, the junction contained 6 bases not matched to a gene. Germline-derived CDR1 and CDR2 are SGHTA and FQGTGA. The CDR3 consists of 14 residues.

This clonotype turned up a few times. The chain links TRBV6-5 to TRBJ1-1; D perhaps matches TRBD1 (5 bases). V dropped 6 bases and J dropped 8 bases, with 13 bases sitting between them. CDR3 size: 12 residues. CDR1 and CDR2 (germline): MNHEY, SVGAGI. This CDR3 reads CASSRLGTEAFF. The CDR3, as DNA: TGTGCCAGCAGCCGATTGGGGACCGAAGCTTTCTTT.